The clone carrying this T cell receptor beta chain turned up a few times. Amplified TCR beta CDR3 regions came from RNA transcripts. In the first-round RT-PCR of the TCR CDR3, the HTBI primer set was used. MiXCR, applied by TCRdb to the multiplex PCR reads, yields one record per CDR3 protein. Among over 150,000 distinct CDR3 sequences listed, around a sixth were seen once. The record originates from a study of T cells in Graves' hyperthyroidism and ophthalmopathy. Trimming cost V 5 bases and J 0 bases; bases outside gene matches: 5. The CDR3 totals 16 residues. Germline assignment: CDR1 MGHRA and CDR2 YSYEKL.

The rearrangement joins TRBV4-1 to TRBJ2-1, with 9 bases that match TRBD2. The TCR originated in a woman in her 50s with Graves' hyperthyroidism. The sample comprised blood. CDR3 in DNA: TGCGCCAGCAGCTCCCATAGCGGGAGCTCCTACAATGAGCAGTTCTTC. Translated: CASSSHSGSSYNEQFF.